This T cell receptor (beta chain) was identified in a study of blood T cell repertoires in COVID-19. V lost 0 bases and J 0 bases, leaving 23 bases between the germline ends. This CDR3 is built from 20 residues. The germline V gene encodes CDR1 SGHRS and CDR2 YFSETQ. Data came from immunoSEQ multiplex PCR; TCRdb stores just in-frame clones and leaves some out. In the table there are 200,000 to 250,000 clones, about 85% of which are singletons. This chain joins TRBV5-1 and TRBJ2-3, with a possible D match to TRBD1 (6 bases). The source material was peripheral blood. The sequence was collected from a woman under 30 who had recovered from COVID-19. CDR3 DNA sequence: TGCGCCAGCAGCTTGGCCATCACCCCCGGGACAACAACTAGCACAGATACGCAGTATTTT. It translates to CASSLAITPGTTTSTDTQYF.